This T cell receptor (beta chain) was identified in a study of cytomegalovirus exposure and HLA in healthy donors. General study points: Researchers catalogued roughly 150 TCR beta chains as cytomegalovirus-associated. Indistinguishability led to the exclusion of some V segments, TRBV6-2 and TRBV6-3 included.

The study sampled nominally healthy donors, though unrecorded immune exposures were likely. The V gene's germline CDR1 is MRHNA and CDR2 SNTAGT. Deletions cut 4 bases from V and 0 bases from J, with 14 bases between. The CDR3 has 16 residues. As to this clone: Its antigen is not known.

Both 60 Vbeta primers and 13 Jbeta primers went into the PCR. Only in-frame clones appear in the TCRdb table, and some are missing; sequencing was by immunoSEQ multiplex PCR. The top ten clones hold 9.5% to 13% of a sample with about 120,000 clones, 65% to 80% of them seen once. The TCR sequence derives from a man between 35 and 55 years old in good health and CMV-seropositive. The rearrangement uses TRBV6-4 and TRBJ2-3, with D possibly matching TRBD2 (5 bases). The source material was PBMCs. Written as DNA, the CDR3 is TGTGCCAGCAGTGTCCGCCCGGCGGGTAGCACAGATACGCAGTATTTT. Residues: CASSVRPAGSTDTQYF.